A single sample is the source of the 16 T cell receptor beta chains below, sequenced in a study of post-analysis software for immune sequencing data. Overall study findings and caveats: Patients had higher frequencies than controls of roughly 5 TRBV segments, including TRBV5-6, TRBV5-1 and TRBV20-1.

No antigens are known for them. Carried by the TCR beta cDNA libraries were unique molecular identifiers. A single record per CDR3 protein comes from TCRdb applying MiXCR to the PCR reads. The repertoire holds about half a million distinct CDR3 sequences, with under 55% as singletons. The sequenced sample was blood. These receptors came from a girl under 18 with multiple sclerosis.

CDR3 nucleotide sequence: TGCGCCAGCAGCCAAGGCTCCGGCTACTCCTACGAGCAGTACTTC. Translation: CASSQGSGYSYEQYF. The rearrangement joins TRBV4-3 to TRBJ2-7; D unresolved. Between the trimmed V and J ends, which lost 1 base and 0 bases, there was a span of 10 bases. The CDR3 spans 15 residues. The germline V gene has CDR1 LGHNA and CDR2 YSLEER.

This clonotype occurred a few times. The rearrangement links TRBV9 to TRBJ2-1, with 8 bases matching TRBD1. There are 15 residues in the CDR3. V lost 0 bases to trimming and J lost 9 bases; unmatched junction nucleotides: 8. CDR1 is SGDLS and CDR2 is YYNGEE in the germline V gene. This CDR3 is CASSVEWGQATEQFF. The DNA for the CDR3 is TGTGCCAGCAGCGTAGAATGGGGACAGGCGACTGAGCAGTTCTTC.

The CDR3 coding sequence is TGTGCCAGCAGCTTCTCGGGAGGGCGTGAAGATACGCAGTATTTT. This gives the protein CASSFSGGREDTQYF. This sequence joins TRBV7-6 and TRBJ2-3, with TRBD2 identical over 8 bases. Germline loops: CDR1 SGHVS, CDR2 FNYEAQ. The CDR3 has 15 amino acids. V shed 3 bases, J shed 5 bases, and the junction held 7 bases outside the gene matches.

The chain is built from TRBV20-1 and TRBJ1-2; a possible D gene is TRBD1 (6 bases). There are 13 residues in the CDR3. CDR1 is DFQATT and CDR2 is SNEGSKA in the germline V gene (reference sequence). V lost 4 bases, J lost 4 bases, and 13 bases lay in between. This chain's CDR3 is CSANREASYGYTF. In DNA form, the CDR3 reads TGCAGTGCTAACAGGGAGGCGAGCTATGGCTACACCTTC.

The chain employs TRBV28 and TRBJ1-6; 8 positions match TRBD1. In germline, CDR1 is MDHEN, CDR2 SYDVKM. This CDR3 region has 16 residues. The V and J ends lost 8 bases and 10 bases, in that order; junction bases with no gene match: 16. CDR3 bases: TGTGCCAGCGGGCAAGAGGGGCAGGGGGCAAGGTCACCCCTCCACTTT. It specifies CASGQEGQGARSPLHF.

The chain employs TRBV4-1 and TRBJ2-1; D unresolved. The length of the CDR3 is 10 residues. Trimming took 8 bases from V and 10 from J, leaving 9 bases between them. Germline CDR1 and CDR2: MGHRA and YSYEKL. Written as DNA, the CDR3 is TGCGCCAGCGGCGCAGGAGAGCAGTTCTTC. Translated: CASGAGEQFF.

The V call is TRBV5-1, the J call TRBJ1-2; 8 bases fit TRBD1. The V and J ends lost 7 bases and 7 bases, in that order; junction bases with no gene match: 12. The CDR3 is 14 amino acids. The V gene's germline CDR1 is SGHRS and CDR2 YFSETQ. The CDR3 loop is CASRPDRGVSGYTF. The DNA of the CDR3 is TGCGCCAGCCGCCCCGACAGGGGAGTAAGTGGCTACACCTTC. Full variable domain (missing parts from reference TRBV5-1 and TRBJ1-2): KAGVTQTPRYLIKTRGQQVTLSCSPISGHRSVSWYQQTPGQGLQFLFEYFSETQRNKGNFPGRFSGRQFSNSRSEMNVSTLELGDSALYLCASRPDRGVSGYTFGSGTRLTVV.

The chain couples TRBV6-1 to TRBJ2-3, with a weak D call TRBD1 (5 bases). This CDR3 contains 16 residues. Per germline, CDR1 MNHNS and CDR2 SASEGT. Trimming removed 6 bases at V and 3 bases at J, with 19 bases between. The CDR3 sequence: CASRRPRAGPTDTQYF. CDR3 sequence (DNA): TGTGCCAGCAGGCGTCCCAGGGCCGGTCCGACAGATACGCAGTATTTT.

V gene TRBV7-9 combines with J gene TRBJ1-1; possible D gene TRBD1, 5 bases. CDR1 is SEHNR, CDR2 FQNEAQ, per germline (reference sequence). The CDR3 spans 15 residues. Trimming took off 3 bases at V and 4 bases at J, with 15 bases between the two ends. The DNA of the CDR3 is TGTGCCAGCAGCTTGCCGATAGGGGAAAGCACTGAAGCTTTCTTT. Translated, it gives CASSLPIGESTEAFF.

V and J are TRBV4-1 and TRBJ2-3, with 7 bases fitting TRBD2. CDR1 is MGHRA and CDR2 is YSYEKL in the germline V gene. Germline trimming cut 1 base from V and 1 base from J; bases unmatched to any gene: 8. The CDR3 sequence is 17 residues long. In DNA form, the CDR3 reads TGCGCCAGCAGCCAAGCTCACCTAGCGGCCGGCACAGATACGCAGTATTTT. It yields the protein CASSQAHLAAGTDTQYF.

Only a few counts were recorded for this clonotype. For the CDR3, the DNA is TGTGCCAGCGGGGCAGGGGTCAATGAGCAGTTCTTC. Encoded protein: CASGAGVNEQFF. The rearrangement joins TRBV6-5 to TRBJ2-1; the D gene is possibly TRBD1 (6 bases). The germline V gene encodes CDR1 MNHEY and CDR2 SVGAGI. The CDR3 consists of 12 residues. The V and J ends lost 8 bases and 6 bases respectively, with 11 bases between them.

A few counts support this clonotype. The V call is TRBV6-2 or TRBV6-3, the J call TRBJ2-6; tentatively, D is TRBD1 (5 bases). The ends were cut back, 6 bases at V and 1 base at J, with 16 bases in the middle. The CDR3 loop spans 17 amino acids. Germline assignment: CDR1 MNHEY and CDR2 SVGEGT. The CDR3 protein is CASSRAGMSSGANVLTF. CDR3 coding DNA: TGTGCCAGCAGCAGGGCAGGGATGAGTTCTGGGGCCAACGTCCTGACTTTC.

This clonotype was picked up a small number of times. The CDR3 DNA reads as TGTGCCAGCAGCTTGGAATGGACAGGCGATAATGAGCAGTTCTTC. Its translation: CASSLEWTGDNEQFF. The chain employs TRBV5-5 and TRBJ2-1; 7 positions match TRBD1. CDR1 and CDR2 from the germline V gene are SGHKS and YYEKEE (reference sequence). The CDR3 covers 15 residues. V shed 0 bases and J 7 bases; nucleotides not matched to a gene: 7.

V gene TRBV12-3 or TRBV12-4 combines with J gene TRBJ2-7; TRBD1 aligns across 11 bases. With V trimmed by 8 bases and J by 1 base, 7 bases remained unmatched. CDR3 length equals 15 residues. The CDR3 region is CASGTGTGGSYEQYF. CDR3 nucleotide sequence: TGTGCCAGCGGGACCGGGACAGGGGGTTCCTACGAGCAGTACTTC.

The chain couples TRBV29-1 to TRBJ2-5; tentatively, D is TRBD1 (5 bases). There are 12 residues in the CDR3. Trimming took off 5 bases at V and 1 base at J, with 8 bases between the two ends. The V gene's germline CDR1 is SQVTM and CDR2 ANQGSEA. CDR3 sequence (DNA): TGCAGCGTTAAGACAGCCCAAGAGACCCAGTACTTC. This gives the protein CSVKTAQETQYF.

The V gene is TRBV6-5, the J gene TRBJ1-5; TRBD1 is a possible D gene (5 bases). Germline V gene sequence: CDR1 MNHEY, CDR2 SVGAGI. V lost 4 bases, J lost 0 bases, and 7 bases lay in between. This CDR3 has 14 residues. CDR3 in DNA: TGTGCCAGCAGTTGGACATATAGCAATCAGCCCCAGCATTTT. Translation: CASSWTYSNQPQHF.